This passage covers 15 T cell receptor beta chains from one sample sequenced in a study of OX40 agonist ivuxolimab in advanced cancers. Data came from immunoSEQ multiplex PCR; TCRdb stores just in-frame clones and leaves some out. The table shows roughly 70,000 clones, with more than 80% occurring only once. The source material was CD4+ or CD8+ T cells sorted from blood, sampled in a trial of the OX40 agonist ivuxolimab. The receptors here all came from an adult with an advanced solid tumor such as melanoma, head and neck, liver or kidney cancer.

The rearrangement links TRBV5-4 to TRBJ2-7, with 7 bases that match TRBD2. This CDR3 is 13 amino acids long. The J segment lost 7 bases and the V segment lost 2 bases, leaving 6 bases of the junction unmatched. Germline lookup yields CDR1 SGHNT and CDR2 YYREEE (reference sequence). The CDR3 sequence: CASSLHGGGEQYF. Written as DNA, the CDR3 is TGTGCCAGCAGCTTACATGGCGGGGGAGAGCAGTACTTC.

CDR3 coding DNA: TGTGCCAGCAGCTTAGTCGGGAATAGCAATCAGCCCCAGCATTTT. This gives the protein CASSLVGNSNQPQHF. The V gene is TRBV7-9, the J gene TRBJ1-5; no clear D. Germline assignment: CDR1 SEHNR and CDR2 FQNEAQ (reference sequence). V lost 1 base, J lost 0 bases, and 7 bases lay in between. CDR3 length: 15 residues. The whole variable domain, filled in from reference TRBV7-9 and TRBJ1-5, reads DTGVSQNPRHKITKRGQNVTFRCDPISEHNRLYWYRQTLGQGPEFLTYFQNEAQLEKSRLLSDRFSAERPKGSFSTLEIQRTEQGDSAMYLCASSLVGNSNQPQHFGDGTRLSIL.

The CDR3: CATSRDMTHTDTQYF. CDR3 bases: TGTGCCACCAGCAGAGATATGACACACACAGATACGCAGTATTTT. V and J are TRBV15 and TRBJ2-3, with D unclear. With 0 bases removed from V and 2 bases from J, the gap between germline ends came to 9 bases. This CDR3 is 15 amino acids long. From germline, CDR1 is LNHNV and CDR2 YYDKDF (reference sequence).

V and J are TRBV7-9 and TRBJ2-3; 11 nucleotides align to TRBD1. Per germline, CDR1 SEHNR and CDR2 FQNEAQ (reference sequence). This CDR3 has 17 amino acids. V was clipped by 5 bases and J by 3 bases; unmatched bases: 10. The CDR3, as DNA: TGTGCCAGCAGCCCCCACCGGGACAGGGGGTCTACAGATACGCAGTATTTT. Amino acids: CASSPHRDRGSTDTQYF.

The count of this clone is one. V gene TRBV4-1 combines with J gene TRBJ2-7; 7 nucleotides line up with TRBD1. The CDR3 has 15 amino acids. J was trimmed by 2 bases and V by 5 bases; bases with no gene match: 9. CDR1 MGHRA and CDR2 YSYEKL come from the germline V gene. The DNA of the CDR3 is TGCGCCAGCAGCAGGGGGTCGGGACAGCCCTACGAGCAGTACTTC. It specifies CASSRGSGQPYEQYF.

On this clone: In the same sample, other DNA sequences code for this CDR3. This CDR3 is CAWSVRATGANVLTF. The DNA for the CDR3 is TGTGCCTGGAGTGTACGGGCTACTGGGGCCAACGTCCTGACTTTC. J is TRBJ2-6 and V is TRBV30; D ambiguous. With 0 bases removed from V and 2 bases from J, the gap between germline ends came to 8 bases. Germline V gives CDR1 GTSNPN, CDR2 SVGIG (reference sequence). The CDR3 sequence is 15 residues long.

J is TRBJ2-5 and V is TRBV5-1; 7 bases align to TRBD1. Germline CDR1 is SGHRS and CDR2 is YFSETQ. This CDR3 region has 13 residues. Unmatched junction bases numbered 4, after V lost 5 bases and J lost 3 bases. The CDR3 region has the DNA TGCGCCAGCAGGGGGACAGACAAAGAGACCCAGTACTTC. Translating gives CASRGTDKETQYF.

The DNA for the CDR3 is TGCGCCAGCAGCTCACCGGGACAGGGGGCCAAAAACATTCAGTACTTC. Its translation: CASSSPGQGAKNIQYF. The V gene is TRBV5-1, the J gene TRBJ2-4, with 10 bases matching TRBD1. Germline V gene sequence: CDR1 SGHRS, CDR2 YFSETQ. This CDR3 comprises 16 residues. The ends lost 3 bases at V and 1 base at J; junction bases unmatched: 4.

V and J are TRBV5-1 and TRBJ1-6; D remains unclear. The V gene lost 1 base and the J gene lost 9 bases, with 14 bases spanning the gap. This CDR3 spans 15 amino acids. Germline CDR1 and CDR2: SGHRS and YFSETQ. The CDR3 bases are TGCGCCAGCAGCTTGTTGCTACTTGAAAGTTCACCCCTCCACTTT. This sequence encodes CASSLLLLESSPLHF.

This clone occurred a few times. The genes are TRBV11-3 and TRBJ2-5; maybe TRBD2 (6 bases). Germline V gene sequence: CDR1 SGHNT, CDR2 YENEEA. Trimming removed 3 bases at V and 0 bases at J, with 20 bases between. The CDR3 totals 18 residues. CDR3 nucleotide sequence: TGTGCCAGCAGCTTTCAGGAGGTTTGGGGGGAGTACCAAGAGACCCAGTACTTC. Its translation: CASSFQEVWGEYQETQYF.

The chain uses TRBV6-1 and TRBJ2-4, with D perhaps matching TRBD2 (5 bases). Trimming shortened V by 1 base and J by 3 bases, and 13 bases separated the two germline ends. The CDR3 has 16 amino acids. Germline V gene data show CDR1 as MNHNS and CDR2 as SASEGT. Written as DNA, the CDR3 is TGTGCCAGCAGTGAAGTAGTGGGAGTTGGCAAAAACATTCAGTACTTC. Its translation is CASSEVVGVGKNIQYF.

This sequence joins TRBV7-6 and TRBJ2-5; perhaps TRBD1 as D (5 bases). V was shortened by 5 bases and J by 5 bases, with 21 bases between the two germline ends. CDR3 length equals 16 residues. Germline CDR1 and CDR2: SGHVS and FNYEAQ. The CDR3: CASSQGSVIEVETQYF. Written as DNA, the CDR3 is TGTGCCAGCAGCCAGGGTTCGGTCATCGAGGTGGAGACCCAGTACTTC.

The chain is built from TRBV7-3 and TRBJ1-1; the D is unclear. V shed 5 bases and J shed 0 bases, with 7 bases lying between them. The CDR3 runs to 13 residues. Germline V gene sequence: CDR1 SGHTA, CDR2 FQGTGA. Here the CDR3 reads CASSGNLNTEAFF. CDR3 DNA sequence: TGTGCCAGCAGCGGTAATCTGAACACTGAAGCTTTCTTT.

V gene TRBV9 combines with J gene TRBJ1-3; D remains unclear. CDR1 and CDR2 from the germline V gene are SGDLS and YYNGEE. The CDR3 is 14 residues long. Trimming removed 2 bases from V and 5 bases from J, with 11 bases in between. The CDR3 sequence is CASSVLDVRNTIYF. The CDR3 coding sequence is TGTGCCAGCAGCGTCCTGGATGTCAGAAACACCATATATTTT.

V and J are TRBV25-1 and TRBJ1-2; D not certain. Germline CDR1 is MGHDK and CDR2 is SYGVNS. V lost 1 base to trimming and J lost 7 bases, with 4 bases between them. The CDR3 consists of 11 residues. CDR3 region: CASSEFAGYTF. CDR3 DNA: TGTGCCAGCAGTGAATTCGCTGGCTACACCTTC.